This TCR beta chain was found in a study of pediatric ulcerative colitis (dated 2019 in TCRdb). For the wider study: Among the ulcerative colitis patients, about seven had pancolitis and two had left-sided colitis, and histology in every patient was consistent with ulcerative colitis. From eight or nine newly diagnosed, treatment-naive pediatric ulcerative colitis patients and four non-IBD control children, paired blood and rectal samples were collected. By Pediatric Ulcerative Colitis Activity Index, a couple of patients had mild disease, several had moderate disease and three had acute severe colitis. General study outcomes and caveats: Compared with controls, ulcerative colitis patients showed significantly higher autologous blood-rectal clonal overlap, a finding that suggests increased T cell trafficking to inflamed tissue. For technical reasons, substantially fewer templates were yielded by the blood samples of two patients, and these blood samples were excluded from blood-rectal overlap analysis. Repertoires were derived from total lymphocyte DNA, so rare subsets such as regulatory T cells may have patterns not reflected. The healthy control group was small, consisting of only four individuals. Features of the rectal repertoire distinguished controls, mild-moderate colitis patients and acute severe colitis patients, and in acute severe colitis rectal diversity was lower because of clonal expansions. A couple of rectal CDR3 clonotypes turned up in every ulcerative colitis patient but in none of the controls.

Ulcerative colitis patients had received no immunosuppressive medication before the diagnostic colonoscopy. Blood was sampled at the same time as the colonoscopy. The Wizard kit (Promega) was used to extract genomic DNA from the blood and intestinal samples. V has 0 bases trimmed and J has 7 bases trimmed; junction bases matching no gene number 11. The CDR3 sequence holds 17 residues, the cysteine and phenylalanine included. Just the 51-base CDR3 DNA is kept, in frame starting at base 1. From the germline V gene, CDR1 is SGHRS and CDR2 is YFSETQ. With regard to this clone: It has no known antigen specificity. No quality values exist for individual bases; no much larger clone is one base distant.

Through the immunoSEQ TRB Survey service, multiplex V and J primers were used to amplify rearranged CDR3 beta regions from genomic DNA. To keep depth equal across samples, survey-level sequencing depth of up to 500,000 reads per sample was applied. Libraries were purified and pooled, and sequencing was performed on Illumina technology. From the authors' description of their analysis: immunoSEQ online tools were used for productive clonality, sample overlap, pairwise scatters, CDR3 beta length, V/D/J gene usage and productiveness. Calculated diversity was defined as the number of unique rearrangements divided by total templates times 100, and Shannon and Simpson indices were additionally computed. Principal component analysis used the R prcomp function and ggbiplot package on Z-score normalized data. Morisita's index was used to quantify blood-rectal clonal overlap within each subject. The source is immuneACCESS, and TCRdb retained only in-frame sequences with V and J called. Part of the clones is not carried over; for the studies checked, unresolved V genes explain less than half of this, and the remainder is unexplained. V, J and clone size were drawn from that table, and D and trimming were deduced from the DNA. The sample contains around 64,000 clones, over 70% of them found a single time. The ten top clones hold around 5.2% of the sample.

This receptor was obtained from a boy between 10 and 17 years old with moderate ulcerative colitis. Sequences were obtained from blood. The chain is made from TRBV5-1 and TRBJ1-2; the central 11 bases match TRBD1. DNA sequence: TGCGCCAGCAGCTTGGCCCATCCGGGACAGGGGGGCGGTGGCTACACCTTC. It translates as CASSLAHPGQGGGGYTF.